This T cell receptor beta chain was observed in a study of persistence of HIV-infected CD4 T cells. Sequencing used immunoSEQ version 4 in survey mode. The data were produced by immunoSEQ multiplex PCR, yet TCRdb's version contains in-frame clones alone and is incomplete. This sample yields more than 30,000 clones, of which roughly 87% are seen a single time; approximately 1.3% belongs to the top ten. Trimming removed 6 bases from V and 7 bases from J; junction bases left unmatched: 6. The CDR3 totals 13 residues. Per germline, CDR1 MNHEY and CDR2 SVGEGT. General study findings and limits: Proviral oligoclonality tracked with TCR oligoclonality within the same sorted cells.

On this clone itself: Its antigen is unknown.

Nonspecific anti-CD3/anti-CD28 bead stimulation represents the broad CD4+ T cell repertoire. Sorting of responding CD4+ T cells relied on upregulated CD40 ligand together with CD69. The chain carries TRBV6-2 or TRBV6-3 and TRBJ1-5, with 7 bases matching TRBD1. Specimen: CD4+ T cells sorted from PBMCs after roughly 18-hour stimulation, collected from a patient who received antiretroviral therapy. The receptor's source is an adult man with HIV who was CMV-seropositive. The DNA for the CDR3 is TGTGCCAGCAGCCGACAGGGCGGGCAGCCCCAGCATTTT. It codes for CASSRQGGQPQHF.